This TCR beta chain was identified in a study of blood T cell repertoires in COVID-19. Overall study: There were acute and convalescent COVID-19 samples, and they came from the United States, Italy and Spain. PBMCs, B-cell-depleted T cells, or T cells were the source of the cDNA or gDNA that made up the material.

Per the original data handling: Nucleated cell counts were estimated from reference gene primer amplification. Some clones are missing from TCRdb's copy, which holds only in-frame ones; the method was immunoSEQ multiplex PCR. The DNA was the basis for D and trimming; V, J and clone size are from that table. This sample yields approximately 94,000 clones, of which under 95% are seen a single time; 3.5% to 4% belongs to the top ten. V lost 7 bases, J lost 0 bases, and 11 bases stayed unmatched. CDR1 and CDR2 (germline): SGHRS, YFSETQ. This CDR3 contains 16 residues. Material for sequencing was peripheral blood. V is TRBV5-1 and J is TRBJ1-1; the match to TRBD1 covers 8 bases. The receptor was derived from a woman aged 50 to 60 in a cohort sampled during active COVID-19. CDR3 residues: CASRARQGSMNTEAFF. Here the CDR3 DNA reads TGCGCCAGCCGGGCCAGACAGGGGTCGATGAACACTGAAGCTTTCTTT. The full variable domain, rest sourced from reference TRBV5-1 and TRBJ1-1, is KAGVTQTPRYLIKTRGQQVTLSCSPISGHRSVSWYQQTPGQGLQFLFEYFSETQRNKGNFPGRFSGRQFSNSRSEMNVSTLELGDSALYLCASRARQGSMNTEAFFGQGTRLTVV.